This T cell receptor beta chain was profiled in a study of shared clonotypes between healthy human individuals. Overall study: The plates for each donor numbered three CD4 naive, three CD4 memory, two CD8 naive and one CD8 memory.

For this clone: Its antigen remains unidentified.

Sorted-subset replicate PCRs used approximately 200 ng of genomic DNA. This amount corresponded to 30,000 to 35,000 T cell genomes. The protocol was immunoSEQ multiplex PCR, while the TCRdb copy is restricted to in-frame clones and leaves out a portion. The sample records about 2.1 million clones, 80% to 95% being singletons. Trimming took 3 bases from V and 1 from J, leaving 12 bases between them. This CDR3 comprises 15 residues. Germline V gene sequence: CDR1 SNHLY, CDR2 FYNNEI. Study-level points and caveats: Sequencing depth was a factor that was expected to affect clonotype sharing among donors. Donor scarcity curtailed the genetic and exposure-history diversity represented herein.

Naive-designated CD8 cells lacked CD45RO, were positively enriched for CCR7, and omitted terminally differentiated effector memory CD45RA+ cells. Input material: naive CD8+ T cells from PBMCs. This rearrangement joins TRBV2 to TRBJ2-5; D perhaps matches TRBD1 (5 bases). The receptor was derived from a man aged 18 to 29 in good health. Some clones in this sample may be carry-over from other donors' samples. The chain's CDR3 is CASSDGRAAQETQYF. The DNA of the CDR3 is TGTGCCAGCAGTGATGGCAGGGCCGCCCAAGAGACCCAGTACTTC. The full variable domain, with the rest looked up from reference TRBV2 and TRBJ2-5, is EPEVTQTPSHQVTQMGQEVILRCVPISNHLYFYWYRQILGQKVEFLVSFYNNEISEKSEIFDDQFSVERPDGSNFTLKIRSTKLEDSAMYFCASSDGRAAQETQYFGPGTRLLVL.